What follows are 28 T cell receptor beta chains derived from one specimen sequenced in a study of cytomegalovirus exposure and HLA in healthy donors. PCR employed 60 Vbeta and 13 Jbeta primers. Libraries were prepared by immunoSEQ multiplex PCR; TCRdb keeps only in-frame clonotypes and omits some of them. Seen here are nearly 110,000 clones, about 74% observed once, and the top ten hold around 13%. Source material: PBMCs. These receptors came from a woman in her forties in good health and CMV-seropositive.

This chain connects TRBV10-3 to TRBJ2-5, with 10 positions matching TRBD1. The CDR3 covers 16 residues. Trimming took 5 bases from V and 4 from J; bases not matched to a gene: 10. The germline gives CDR1 ENHRY, CDR2 SYGVKD. This CDR3 is CAISPSDRGQGETQYF. DNA for the CDR3: TGTGCCATCAGTCCCAGCGACAGGGGGCAGGGAGAGACCCAGTACTTC.

This chain joins TRBV4-3 and TRBJ2-1, with D perhaps TRBD1 (5 bases). The V and J ends lost 0 bases and 0 bases respectively, with 21 bases between them. CDR1 is LGHNA and CDR2 is YSLEER in the germline V gene. The length of the CDR3 is 20 residues. CDR3 DNA sequence: TGCGCCAGCAGCCAAGATCAGGGATTGGCCGCGAGCTTCTCCTACAATGAGCAGTTCTTC. Translation gives CASSQDQGLAASFSYNEQFF.

The CDR3 is CASSLLSGGNYNEQFF. CDR3 DNA sequence: TGTGCCAGCAGCTTACTGAGCGGGGGGAACTACAATGAGCAGTTCTTC. The V call is TRBV7-8, the J call TRBJ2-1; TRBD2 aligns across 9 bases. CDR1 and CDR2 from the germline V gene are SGHVS and FQNEAQ. After removal of 2 bases from V and 3 bases from J, the junction contained 5 bases not matched to a gene. The CDR3 runs 16 residues.

The rearrangement joins TRBV7-8 to TRBJ1-6, with 10 nucleotides matching TRBD1. Germline CDR1 reads SGHVS; CDR2 reads FQNEAQ. This CDR3 is built from 17 residues. After removal of 4 bases from V and 9 bases from J, the junction contained 12 bases not matched to a gene. The CDR3 here is CASSSRDRGALFSPLHF. CDR3 in DNA: TGTGCCAGCAGCTCCCGGGACAGGGGCGCGCTGTTTTCACCCCTCCACTTT.

The V gene is TRBV6-1, the J gene TRBJ2-2, with D tentatively TRBD1 (5 bases). The CDR3 runs to 14 residues. The V gene's germline CDR1 is MNHNS and CDR2 SASEGT. Trimming shortened V by 7 bases and J by 5 bases, and 14 bases separated the two germline ends. The DNA for the CDR3 is TGTGCCAGCAAAAAAAAGGGGATGACCGGGGAGCTGTTTTTT. It specifies CASKKKGMTGELFF.

The chain combines TRBV9 with TRBJ2-5, with TRBD2 identical over 8 bases. V gave up 3 bases and J gave up 1 base; unmatched junction bases: 2. The CDR3 extends over 14 amino acids. Germline V gene sequence: CDR1 SGDLS, CDR2 YYNGEE. The CDR3 loop reads CASSGGGPQETQYF. The CDR3 region has the DNA TGTGCCAGCAGCGGCGGGGGGCCCCAAGAGACCCAGTACTTC.

A few counts support this clone. The chain combines TRBV6-1 with TRBJ1-1; D not resolved. The CDR3 is 15 residues long. Trimming took 4 bases from V and 3 from J, leaving 15 bases between them. Germline-derived CDR1 and CDR2 are MNHNS and SASEGT. The CDR3 nucleotides read TGTGCCAGCAGTGGGAATAAGGCGGGTCACACTGAAGCTTTCTTT. It codes for CASSGNKAGHTEAFF.

This clone showed up just a few times. The V and J genes are TRBV7-3 and TRBJ1-2; D is unresolved. The ends were cut back, 0 bases at V and 4 bases at J, with 9 bases in the middle. The CDR3 spans 14 residues. Germline assignment: CDR1 SGHTA and CDR2 FQGTGA. Here the CDR3 reads CASSLTDQVYGYTF. CDR3 coding DNA: TGTGCCAGCAGCTTAACGGATCAGGTCTATGGCTACACCTTC.

V gene TRBV30 combines with J gene TRBJ2-1; 7 positions agree with TRBD2. V lost 5 bases to trimming and J lost 1 base; unmatched junction nucleotides: 14. The germline CDR1 and CDR2 sequences are GTSNPN and SVGIG (reference sequence). The CDR3 sequence is 17 residues long. CDR3 amino acids: CAWLGSGGGGSYNEQFF. In DNA form, the CDR3 reads TGTGCCTGGTTGGGCTCGGGCGGGGGTGGTTCCTACAATGAGCAGTTCTTC.

The chain has TRBV5-1 and TRBJ2-1; maybe TRBD2 (5 bases). V was trimmed by 3 bases and J by 7 bases, leaving 17 bases between them. Germline values: CDR1 SGHRS, CDR2 YFSETQ. CDR3 length: 15 amino acids. CDR3 sequence: CASSSTTSSFNEQFF. CDR3 DNA sequence: TGCGCCAGCAGCTCCACCACTAGTTCCTTTAATGAGCAGTTCTTC.

The J gene is TRBJ1-6, the V gene TRBV10-3; 11 bases line up with TRBD1. The CDR3 contains 15 residues. Trimming removed 5 bases from V and 8 bases from J; junction bases left unmatched: 5. Germline CDR1 and CDR2: ENHRY and SYGVKD. CDR3 sequence reads: CAISRGTGGYSPLHF. In DNA, the CDR3 is TGTGCCATCAGTAGAGGGACAGGGGGTTATTCACCCCTCCACTTT.

The chain joins TRBV19 to TRBJ2-7; D gene unclear. The germline V and J ends were trimmed by 1 base and 2 bases, with 6 bases remaining between them. In germline, CDR1 is LNHDA, CDR2 SQIVND (reference sequence). The CDR3 runs to 13 residues. CDR3 in DNA: TGTGCCAGTAGTATAGTACCAGCCTACGAGCAGTACTTC. Protein product: CASSIVPAYEQYF.

The chain has TRBV29-1 and TRBJ1-4, with D perhaps TRBD1 (5 bases). CDR1 is SQVTM, CDR2 ANQGSEA, per germline. This CDR3 has 14 amino acids. Trimming took 4 bases from V and 7 from J, leaving 16 bases between them. The CDR3 here is CSVAGSGAREKLFF. In DNA form, the CDR3 reads TGCAGCGTTGCGGGTAGTGGGGCCCGTGAAAAACTGTTTTTT.

V gene TRBV9 combines with J gene TRBJ1-3; D gene uncertain. This CDR3 is 13 amino acids long. Trimming took 1 base from V and 0 from J, leaving 2 bases between them. The germline CDR1 and CDR2 sequences are SGDLS and YYNGEE. CDR3: CASSVHSGNTIYF. The CDR3 nucleotides read TGTGCCAGCAGCGTACACTCTGGAAACACCATATATTTT.

The V and J genes are TRBV30 and TRBJ1-2; 8 bases map to TRBD1. Germline CDR1 and CDR2: GTSNPN and SVGIG (reference sequence). This CDR3 is 14 amino acids long. Losses at the gene ends were 5 bases for V and 0 bases for J; bases not matched to a gene: 5. The CDR3 here is CAWVDRASNYGYTF. As DNA, the CDR3 is TGTGCCTGGGTGGACAGGGCATCTAACTATGGCTACACCTTC.

This rearrangement joins TRBV10-2 to TRBJ1-3; TRBD1 matches 8 bases. Trimming at V came to 4 bases and at J to 4 bases, leaving 0 bases not matched to a gene. The CDR3 contains 13 residues. The germline V gene encodes CDR1 WSHSY and CDR2 SAAADI. Here the CDR3 reads CASSGTGGNTIYF. The CDR3 DNA sequence: TGCGCCAGCAGTGGGACAGGGGGAAACACCATATATTTT.

The genes are TRBV5-1 and TRBJ2-1; D possibly corresponds to TRBD2 (6 bases). This CDR3 is built from 16 residues. Trimming took 4 bases from V and 5 from J, leaving 19 bases between them. The germline V gene has CDR1 SGHRS and CDR2 YFSETQ. In DNA form, the CDR3 reads TGCGCCAGCAGCCGGAGTCTCGGGGGTCCCGACAATGAGCAGTTCTTC. Its translation: CASSRSLGGPDNEQFF.

The chain employs TRBV15 and TRBJ2-1; D is ambiguous. This CDR3 spans 13 amino acids. The V end was cut by 0 bases, the J end by 9 bases, with 9 bases between. CDR1 and CDR2 (germline): LNHNV, YYDKDF (reference sequence). Here the CDR3 reads CATSRDRVGEQFF. The CDR3 DNA sequence: TGTGCCACCAGCAGAGATCGGGTAGGTGAGCAGTTCTTC. Complete variable domain (other parts from reference TRBV15 and TRBJ2-1): DAMVIQNPRYQVTQFGKPVTLSCSQTLNHNVMYWYQQKSSQAPKLLFHYYDKDFNNEADTPDNFQSRRPNTSFCFLDIRSPGLGDTAMYLCATSRDRVGEQFFGPGTRLTVL.

The chain joins TRBV5-8 to TRBJ1-2; 8 nucleotides agree with TRBD1. With 4 bases clipped from V and 8 bases from J, the junction kept 4 bases outside the gene matches. The CDR3 is 12 amino acids. Germline values: CDR1 SGHTS, CDR2 YDEGEE. The CDR3 region has the DNA TGTGCCAGCAGCGCACAGGGGGGCGGCTACACCTTC. This encodes CASSAQGGGYTF.

V is TRBV18 and J is TRBJ1-1, with 9 bases aligning to TRBD1. CDR3 size: 16 residues. Per germline, CDR1 KGHSH and CDR2 LQKENI. The junction had 10 bases not matched to a gene; V was cut back by 4 bases and J by 4 bases. CDR3 in amino acids: CASSQIEQGARTEAFF. In DNA form, the CDR3 reads TGTGCCAGCTCACAGATAGAACAGGGGGCACGCACTGAAGCTTTCTTT.

This clone occurred a few times. The rearrangement uses TRBV6-5 and TRBJ1-1; 12 bases line up with TRBD1. This CDR3 contains 15 residues. The junction had 10 bases not matched to a gene; V was cut back by 5 bases and J by 9 bases. Germline V lookup: CDR1 MNHEY, CDR2 SVGAGI. This CDR3 is CASSQQGTGGDKAFF. The CDR3 nucleotides read TGTGCCAGCAGTCAACAGGGGACAGGGGGCGACAAAGCTTTCTTT.

CDR3 sequence reads: CASSLLTGSTGELFF. The DNA of the CDR3 is TGTGCCAGCAGCCTTTTGACAGGGAGCACCGGGGAGCTGTTTTTT. The chain combines TRBV7-2 with TRBJ2-2; 7 nucleotides match TRBD1. Germline assignment: CDR1 SGHTA and CDR2 FQGNSA. The CDR3 covers 15 residues. The V and J ends lost 5 bases and 4 bases, in that order; junction bases with no gene match: 7.

This clone appeared once. The rearrangement uses TRBV7-6 and TRBJ1-1; tentative D call: TRBD1 (6 bases). V was cut by 5 bases and J by 6 bases, with 16 bases left in between. This CDR3 spans 14 amino acids. In germline, CDR1 is SGHVS, CDR2 FNYEAQ. The chain's CDR3 is CASSRTTEGAEAFF. The CDR3 DNA follows: TGTGCCAGCAGCCGGACGACAGAGGGGGCTGAAGCTTTCTTT.

The chain recombines TRBV29-1 with TRBJ2-7, with TRBD2 identical over 9 bases. Germline V CDR1 and CDR2: SQVTM, ANQGSEA. This CDR3 contains 17 residues. The ends lost 2 bases at V and 0 bases at J; junction bases unmatched: 11. The CDR3 spells CSVESPTLAGSSYEQYF. CDR3 nucleotide sequence: TGCAGCGTTGAATCCCCGACTCTAGCGGGAAGCTCCTACGAGCAGTACTTC.

The chain recombines TRBV5-1 with TRBJ1-1; unclear D gene. The CDR3 runs to 15 residues. CDR1 and CDR2 from the germline V gene are SGHRS and YFSETQ. Trimming removed 0 bases at V and 6 bases at J, with 15 bases between. CDR3 sequence: CASSLVTAPEAEAFF. CDR3 coding DNA: TGCGCCAGCAGCTTGGTGACCGCCCCTGAGGCTGAAGCTTTCTTT.

This clone was seen a handful of times. This chain joins TRBV6-5 and TRBJ2-3; 8 bases map to TRBD1. Germline values: CDR1 MNHEY, CDR2 SVGAGI. V was pared by 2 bases and J by 5 bases, with 6 bases of the junction left unmatched. CDR3 size: 15 residues. CDR3 bases: TGTGCCAGCAGTTACGCCGGGACAGGAGGAGATACGCAGTATTTT. This gives the protein CASSYAGTGGDTQYF.

The V call is TRBV5-6, the J call TRBJ1-1; no clear D. The CDR3 sequence is 11 residues long. Germline V gives CDR1 SGHDT, CDR2 YYEEEE. Trimming removed 6 bases at V and 4 bases at J, with 7 bases between. In DNA, the CDR3 is TGTGCCAGCACCCCATCCACTGAAGCTTTCTTT. Translation gives CASTPSTEAFF.

The rearrangement links TRBV4-2 to TRBJ2-3; 8 nucleotides agree with TRBD2. The CDR3 runs 16 residues. V lost 3 bases, J lost 4 bases, and 9 bases stayed unmatched. Germline V lookup: CDR1 LGHNA, CDR2 YNFKEQ. CDR3: CASSHGRGGNSDTQYF. The CDR3 region has the DNA TGTGCCAGCAGCCACGGACGGGGGGGTAACTCAGATACGCAGTATTTT.